These 27 T cell receptor beta chains came from one sample sequenced in a study of response to subunit inactivated influenza vaccine. One entry per CDR3 protein results from TCRdb running MiXCR on the RT-PCR reads. The sample records over 750,000 distinct CDR3 sequences, 21% being singletons. The sample was PBMCs from blood, taken less than 6 days after vaccination. These receptors all come from a man aged 50 to 60 who received an inactivated influenza vaccine.

The gene calls are TRBV20-1 and TRBJ2-1; 7 nucleotides agree with TRBD2. The CDR3 sequence is 14 residues long. V shed 6 bases and J 15 bases; nucleotides not matched to a gene: 20. Per the germline V gene, CDR1 is DFQATT and CDR2 is SNEGSKA (reference sequence). The CDR3 DNA sequence: TGCAGTGCCTTCGGGCGGGAGACACCGATGCGTGGGTTCTTC. Translation gives CSAFGRETPMRGFF.

There are a few counts of this clonotype. V and J are TRBV7-9 and TRBJ2-1; 10 positions agree with TRBD1. Germline lookup yields CDR1 SEHNR and CDR2 FQNEAQ (reference sequence). The CDR3 runs 15 residues. Trimming cost V 5 bases and J 9 bases; bases outside gene matches: 10. CDR3 sequence (DNA): TGTGCCAGCAGCGTGGACAGGGGGTTTTCAAGTGAGCAGTTCTTC. Protein product: CASSVDRGFSSEQFF.

The genes are TRBV20-1 and TRBJ2-7; TRBD1 might be the D (5 bases). V was pared by 7 bases and J by 7 bases, with 20 bases between. The CDR3 extends over 13 amino acids. The V gene's germline CDR1 is DFQATT and CDR2 SNEGSKA (reference sequence). CDR3 sequence: CSGVKLGVKEQYF. The CDR3 region has the DNA TGCAGTGGAGTCAAGTTAGGGGTCAAAGAGCAGTACTTC.

This clonotype was counted only a few times. The chain combines TRBV20-1 with TRBJ2-5, with a weak D call TRBD1 (6 bases). This CDR3 comprises 14 residues. CDR1 is DFQATT, CDR2 SNEGSKA, per germline (reference sequence). V lost 2 bases and J lost 9, with 19 bases in between. The CDR3 DNA reads as TGCAGTGCTAGACCGATCTCCTGGGACAACCCCCAGTACTTC. It yields the protein CSARPISWDNPQYF.

The rearrangement joins TRBV4-3 to TRBJ2-7; 10 positions agree with TRBD1. The CDR3 spans 14 residues. Germline assignment: CDR1 LGHNA and CDR2 YSLEER. V lost 3 bases and J lost 5; bases outside the gene matches: 4. CDR3: CASSQLTGGNEQYF. In DNA form, the CDR3 reads TGCGCCAGCAGCCAGTTGACAGGGGGCAACGAGCAGTACTTC.

This clonotype was counted only a few times. The chain employs TRBV12-3 or TRBV12-4 and TRBJ1-1, with unresolved D. The V end was cut by 3 bases, the J end by 7 bases, with 6 bases between. This CDR3 has 11 residues. CDR3 region: CASSFSFEAFF. CDR3 DNA sequence: TGTGCCAGCAGTTTTTCATTTGAAGCTTTCTTT.

CDR3 DNA: TGTGCCAGCAGTCCAGTACAGAATCAGCCCCAGCATTTT. This codes for CASSPVQNQPQHF. This chain links TRBV12-3 or TRBV12-4 with TRBJ1-5; D is uncertain. Between the trimmed V and J ends, which lost 5 bases and 4 bases, there was a span of 9 bases. The CDR3 length is 13 residues.

The rearrangement joins TRBV3-1 to TRBJ2-7; possible D gene TRBD2, 6 bases. Germline V gives CDR1 LGHDT, CDR2 YNNKEL (reference sequence). The CDR3 extends over 20 amino acids. V was clipped by 4 bases and J by 1 base, with 29 bases between them. The CDR3 loop is CASSLGGSSSRDFLSYEQYF. Written as DNA, the CDR3 is TGTGCCAGCAGCCTCGGTGGGTCTTCTTCCCGGGACTTCCTATCCTACGAGCAGTACTTC.

This clonotype was found a few times. The chain combines TRBV29-1 with TRBJ2-5, with 9 bases that match TRBD1. Germline CDR1 is SQVTM and CDR2 is ANQGSEA. CDR3 length: 13 amino acids. Unmatched junction bases numbered 1, after V lost 3 bases and J lost 2 bases. CDR3 in DNA: TGCAGCGTTGAGGGGACAGGGCAAGAGACCCAGTACTTC. Its protein product is CSVEGTGQETQYF.

This chain links TRBV11-2 with TRBJ2-7; D not resolved. The CDR3 consists of 15 residues. V gave up 5 bases and J gave up 2 bases, with 16 bases separating them. From germline, CDR1 is SGHAT and CDR2 FQNNGV. CDR3 nucleotides: TGTGCCAGCAGCATAACGGGCCATGCAACCTACGAGCAGTACTTC. It specifies CASSITGHATYEQYF.

This clonotype was counted between two and nine times. This chain joins TRBV27 and TRBJ1-1; unclear D gene. Trimming stripped 3 bases from V and 8 bases from J, with 10 bases between. The V gene's germline CDR1 is MNHEY and CDR2 SMNVEV (reference sequence). CDR3 length equals 12 residues. The CDR3: CASSFGSGEAFF. The CDR3 DNA is TGTGCCAGCAGTTTCGGGTCGGGAGAAGCTTTCTTT.

The chain has TRBV10-3 and TRBJ2-7; TRBD2 is a possible D gene (7 bases). Germline V gives CDR1 ENHRY, CDR2 SYGVKD. V lost 8 bases, J lost 3 bases, and 14 bases lay in between. CDR3 size: 13 residues. The CDR3 sequence is CAIGGGANYEQYF. CDR3 sequence (DNA): TGTGCCATCGGGGGGGGGGCAAACTACGAGCAGTACTTC.

There are many counts of this clonotype. V usage is TRBV15 and J usage is TRBJ2-4; 7 nucleotides line up with TRBD1. The CDR3 has 17 amino acids. V shed 3 bases and J 1 base; nucleotides not matched to a gene: 9. In germline, CDR1 is LNHNV, CDR2 YYDKDF (reference sequence). CDR3 in DNA: TGTGCCACCAGCAGTGAAAAGACAGGGAACGCCAAAAACATTCAGTACTTC. Its translation is CATSSEKTGNAKNIQYF.

The CDR3 spells CASRTPAGDTQYF. CDR3 DNA: TGTGCCAGTAGGACACCCGCTGGGGATACGCAGTATTTT. The rearrangement links TRBV19 to TRBJ2-3; D not resolved. Germline V gives CDR1 LNHDA, CDR2 SQIVND (reference sequence). This CDR3 is built from 13 residues. Trimming took 6 bases from V and 6 from J, leaving 13 bases between them. Combining the CDR3 with reference TRBV19 and TRBJ2-3 gives the whole variable domain DGGITQSPKYLFRKEGQNVTLSCEQNLNHDAMYWYRQDPGQGLRLIYYSQIVNDFQKGDIAEGYSVSREKKESFPLTVTSAQKNPTAFYLCASRTPAGDTQYFGPGTRLTVL.

This clonotype was counted ten times or more. The V gene is TRBV7-2, the J gene TRBJ2-7, with 9 bases matching TRBD1. Looked up from germline, CDR1 is SGHTA and CDR2 is FQGNSA. This CDR3 comprises 15 residues. V shed 5 bases and J 0 bases; nucleotides not matched to a gene: 5. In DNA form, the CDR3 reads TGTGCCAGCAGCCCGACAGGGGGAAGCTCCTACGAGCAGTACTTC. Its protein product is CASSPTGGSSYEQYF.

This clonotype has a handful of counts. The chain links TRBV18 to TRBJ2-5, with TRBD2 identical over 9 bases. The J segment lost 2 bases and the V segment lost 4 bases, leaving 8 bases of the junction unmatched. Per germline, CDR1 KGHSH and CDR2 LQKENI. This CDR3 spans 16 amino acids. DNA for the CDR3: TGTGCCAGCTCACTCAAGAGACTAGCGGCACAAGAGACCCAGTACTTC. Translation: CASSLKRLAAQETQYF.

The chain combines TRBV4-3 with TRBJ1-1; D might be TRBD1 (6 bases). Germline CDR1 reads LGHNA; CDR2 reads YSLEER. V gave up 4 bases and J gave up 5 bases, with 14 bases separating them. The CDR3 consists of 14 residues. Here the CDR3 reads CASSRAGELTEAFF. In DNA, the CDR3 is TGCGCCAGCAGCCGCGCAGGGGAGTTGACTGAAGCTTTCTTT.

This clonotype has a handful of counts. V and J are TRBV28 and TRBJ2-1; the D is unclear. The CDR3 is 12 residues long. Trimming removed 7 bases at V and 10 bases at J, with 14 bases between. CDR1 is MDHEN, CDR2 SYDVKM, per germline. CDR3 DNA: TGTGCCAGCAAAAACGTGGTGAGGGAGCAGTTCTTC. Translating gives CASKNVVREQFF.

V is TRBV20-1 and J is TRBJ2-5, with TRBD2 as a possible D gene (5 bases). The CDR3 is 15 amino acids. Trimming took off 1 base at V and 3 bases at J, with 15 bases between the two ends. In germline, CDR1 is DFQATT, CDR2 SNEGSKA (reference sequence). Here the CDR3 reads CSARVYKGAEETQYF. The CDR3 DNA follows: TGCAGTGCTAGAGTGTACAAGGGAGCGGAAGAGACCCAGTACTTC.

The gene calls are TRBV6-2 or TRBV6-3 and TRBJ2-1; 10 bases are a match to TRBD2. The V segment lost 4 bases and the J segment 10 bases; nucleotides outside the gene matches: 7. CDR3 length equals 14 residues. Looked up from germline, CDR1 is MNHEY and CDR2 is SVGEGT. This CDR3 reads CASSFQRGGLEQFF. DNA of the CDR3: TGTGCCAGCAGTTTCCAGCGGGGGGGCCTCGAGCAGTTCTTC.

Only a few counts were recorded for this clonotype. V usage is TRBV10-3 and J usage is TRBJ2-5; 10 bases fit TRBD2. Germline V gene data show CDR1 as ENHRY and CDR2 as SYGVKD. The CDR3 is 12 amino acids. J was trimmed by 5 bases and V by 9 bases; bases with no gene match: 3. CDR3 in amino acids: CAIAGGLETQYF. CDR3 sequence (DNA): TGTGCCATAGCGGGGGGGCTCGAGACCCAGTACTTC.

This clonotype was seen only a few times. The V gene is TRBV20-1, the J gene TRBJ1-1; D is perhaps TRBD1 (6 bases). The CDR3 consists of 14 residues. Germline V gene lookup returns CDR1 DFQATT and CDR2 SNEGSKA (reference sequence). Trimming removed 6 bases from V and 4 bases from J, with 18 bases in between. The DNA of the CDR3 is TGCAGTGCCCCTAGGGGGGGCATTGGCACTGAAGCTTTCTTT. Translated: CSAPRGGIGTEAFF.

This rearrangement joins TRBV28 to TRBJ2-7; D might be TRBD1 (5 bases). This CDR3 has 12 amino acids. The V gene's germline CDR1 is MDHEN and CDR2 SYDVKM. Trimming pared 3 bases from V and 6 bases from J, leaving 9 bases between. The CDR3 sequence: CASSFIRGEQYF. The DNA for the CDR3 is TGTGCCAGCAGTTTTATTAGGGGCGAGCAGTACTTC.

V usage is TRBV30 and J usage is TRBJ2-3; D uncertain. This CDR3 is 13 amino acids long. Germline CDR1 and CDR2: GTSNPN and SVGIG (reference sequence). Trimming pared 3 bases from V and 6 bases from J, leaving 13 bases between. CDR3 DNA: TGTGCCTGGAGCCGGCTTCCCCACGATACGCAGTATTTT. This gives the protein CAWSRLPHDTQYF. The whole variable domain, filled in from reference TRBV30 and TRBJ2-3, reads SQTIHQWPATLVQPVGSPLSLECTVEGTSNPNLYWYRQAAGRGLQLLFYSVGIGQISSEVPQNLSASRPQDRQFILSSKKLLLSDSGFYLCAWSRLPHDTQYFGPGTRLTVL.

The rearrangement uses TRBV5-1 and TRBJ1-2; 8 bases line up with TRBD1. Germline loops: CDR1 SGHRS, CDR2 YFSETQ. The length of the CDR3 is 13 residues. The V and J ends lost 4 bases and 6 bases, in that order; junction bases with no gene match: 5. The CDR3 spells CASSDRTGNGYTF. CDR3 coding DNA: TGCGCCAGCAGCGACCGGACAGGGAATGGCTACACCTTC.

Only a few counts were recorded for this clonotype. The rearrangement links TRBV12-3 or TRBV12-4 to TRBJ2-2; TRBD1 agrees at 7 bases. Trimming cost V 7 bases and J 0 bases; bases outside gene matches: 8. The CDR3 runs to 16 residues. The CDR3 is CASTYPGTANTGELFF. The DNA of the CDR3 is TGTGCCAGCACTTACCCCGGGACAGCGAACACCGGGGAGCTGTTTTTT.

The chain combines TRBV30 with TRBJ2-1, with TRBD2 identical over 12 bases. Germline CDR1 is GTSNPN and CDR2 is SVGIG (reference sequence). The V gene end was trimmed by 0 bases and the J gene end by 8 bases; junction bases not matched to a gene: 8. The CDR3 is 16 amino acids. The CDR3 protein is CAWSVLTSGRRDEQFF. The CDR3, as DNA: TGTGCCTGGAGTGTACTAACTAGCGGGAGGAGAGATGAGCAGTTCTTC.